Listed here are 30 T cell receptor beta chains from one sample, sequenced in a study of CD8 T cells in Susac syndrome. RNA totalling roughly 0.45 to 1 ug underwent reverse transcription with random hexamers. TCRdb processed the immunoSEQ multiplex PCR reads anew with MiXCR; each CDR3 protein has one entry. The sample includes roughly 110,000 distinct CDR3 sequences, around 92% of them seen just once. The sample comprised CD8+ T cells from PBMCs. All receptors come from a human donor in good health.

V and J are TRBV5-1 and TRBJ2-3; no clear D gene. The CDR3 has 15 amino acids. CDR1 is SGHRS, CDR2 YFSETQ, per germline. The ends were cut back, 2 bases at V and 0 bases at J, with 10 bases in the middle. The CDR3 DNA follows: TGCGCCAGCAGCTTCAACCCCGGGAGCACAGATACGCAGTATTTT. Translated, it gives CASSFNPGSTDTQYF.

This chain links TRBV5-1 with TRBJ1-2; 8 bases agree with TRBD1. The ends lost 0 bases at V and 8 bases at J; junction bases unmatched: 6. Germline V CDR1 and CDR2: SGHRS, YFSETQ. This CDR3 spans 14 amino acids. The CDR3 reads CASSLGAGTGGYTF. The CDR3 region has the DNA TGCGCCAGCAGCTTGGGAGCCGGGACAGGAGGCTACACCTTC.

The rearrangement joins TRBV7-3 to TRBJ2-1; D remains unclear. Germline CDR1 SGHTA, CDR2 FQGTGA. The CDR3 is made up of 12 amino acids. V was cut by 4 bases and J by 5 bases, with 6 bases left in between. The DNA of the CDR3 is TGTGCCAGCAGCTCGGAAGACAATGAGCAGTTCTTC. Protein product: CASSSEDNEQFF.

The V gene is TRBV6-2 or TRBV6-3, the J gene TRBJ1-2, with TRBD1 as a possible D gene (6 bases). CDR1 and CDR2 from the germline V gene are MNHEY and SVGEGT. The CDR3 totals 14 residues. V was clipped by 6 bases and J by 3 bases, with 14 bases between them. The CDR3, as DNA: TGTGCCAGCAGGACAGGCAACAGGGACTATGGCTACACCTTC. Amino acids: CASRTGNRDYGYTF.

This clonotype has just a few counts. The CDR3, as DNA: TGTGCCAGCAGTTTAGACGAAGGTGCCGCCCAGCATTTT. Residues: CASSLDEGAAQHF. The rearrangement links TRBV12-3 or TRBV12-4 to TRBJ1-5; D remains unclear. The CDR3 loop spans 13 amino acids. Trimming cost V 1 base and J 11 bases, with 12 bases left between them.

V and J are TRBV18 and TRBJ1-1; D unclear. CDR1 is KGHSH, CDR2 LQKENI, per germline. Between the trimmed V and J ends, which lost 3 bases and 0 bases, there was a span of 14 bases. CDR3 length equals 16 residues. The DNA for the CDR3 is TGTGCCAGCTCACCTTTCCGGACGGGAATGAACACTGAAGCTTTCTTT. The encoded protein is CASSPFRTGMNTEAFF.

Written as DNA, the CDR3 is TGTGCCAGCAGCGAGACCGGACAGGGAAATTACTATGGCTACACCTTC. Amino acid sequence: CASSETGQGNYYGYTF. The rearrangement joins TRBV28 to TRBJ1-2; 8 bases are a match to TRBD1. Germline lookup yields CDR1 MDHEN and CDR2 SYDVKM. V dropped 6 bases and J dropped 3; count of bases not matched to a gene: 12. CDR3 size: 16 residues.

This clonotype occurred once. The rearrangement links TRBV19 to TRBJ1-1; TRBD1 matches at 7 bases. The germline V gene has CDR1 LNHDA and CDR2 SQIVND (reference sequence). Germline trimming cut 3 bases from V and 4 bases from J; bases unmatched to any gene: 11. The CDR3 length is 16 residues. The CDR3 is CASSMSAGGRSTEAFF. Written as DNA, the CDR3 is TGTGCCAGTAGTATGTCGGCAGGGGGTAGGAGCACTGAAGCTTTCTTT.

Concerning this clonotype: Its ends do not fully match the called genes, so a read error is possible. The rearrangement links TRBV7-7 to TRBJ2-1; D might be TRBD2 (7 bases). Germline V gives CDR1 SSHAT, CDR2 FNYEAQ (reference sequence). The CDR3 runs to 15 residues. CDR3 sequence reads: CASSLGGGGGQEQFF. CDR3 coding DNA: TGTGCTAGCAGCTTAGGGGGAGGGGGGGGTCAAGAGCAGTTCTTC.

This chain joins TRBV18 and TRBJ1-4; TRBD1 might be the D (5 bases). Germline CDR1 and CDR2: KGHSH and LQKENI. The CDR3 has 14 amino acids. Trimming removed 6 bases at V and 7 bases at J, with 15 bases between. In nucleotides, the CDR3 is TGTGCCAGCTCCGGGCGGAGGGACCCTGAAAAACTGTTTTTT. Its translation is CASSGRRDPEKLFF.

The V gene is TRBV7-8, the J gene TRBJ2-5, with 8 bases that match TRBD1. The germline V gene has CDR1 SGHVS and CDR2 FQNEAQ. V lost 1 base to trimming and J lost 3 bases; unmatched junction nucleotides: 7. This CDR3 has 16 amino acids. CDR3 nucleotides: TGTGCCAGCAGCTTAGAACGACAGGGGATCGAAGAGACCCAGTACTTC. Translation: CASSLERQGIEETQYF.

This clonotype was picked up one time. The chain has TRBV5-4 and TRBJ2-7, with 12 bases fitting TRBD1. CDR3 length: 15 amino acids. V lost 4 bases to trimming and J lost 3 bases; unmatched junction nucleotides: 5. Germline V gene lookup returns CDR1 SGHNT and CDR2 YYREEE (reference sequence). CDR3: CASSQGQGAYYEQYF. The CDR3 DNA reads TGTGCCAGCAGCCAGGGACAGGGGGCGTACTACGAGCAGTACTTC.

In this sample, this clonotype turned up once. The chain has TRBV7-9 and TRBJ2-1; 9 nucleotides match TRBD1. This CDR3 has 13 amino acids. V trimming: 5 bases; J trimming: 8 bases; junction bases outside the gene matches: 4. The V gene's germline CDR1 is SEHNR and CDR2 FQNEAQ (reference sequence). CDR3 residues: CASSGGQGDEQFF. In DNA form, the CDR3 reads TGTGCCAGCAGCGGGGGACAGGGCGATGAGCAGTTCTTC.

The V and J genes are TRBV29-1 and TRBJ1-3; tentatively, D is TRBD1 (5 bases). In germline, CDR1 is SQVTM, CDR2 ANQGSEA. The CDR3 sequence is 12 residues long. V lost 7 bases and J 4 bases, leaving 11 bases between the germline ends. The CDR3 DNA reads as TGCAGCGCTGGGGGTAGGGGAAACACCATATATTTT. This gives the protein CSAGGRGNTIYF.

This clonotype was detected only once. The chain has TRBV5-6 and TRBJ1-5, with D hard to call. The CDR3 has 14 residues. With 5 bases removed from V and 0 bases from J, the gap between germline ends came to 9 bases. Germline V gives CDR1 SGHDT, CDR2 YYEEEE. CDR3 sequence reads: CASSFYYSNQPQHF. CDR3 nucleotides: TGTGCCAGCAGTTTCTATTATAGCAATCAGCCCCAGCATTTT.

This chain connects TRBV5-1 to TRBJ2-6; 7 bases match TRBD1. The V gene end was trimmed by 6 bases and the J gene end by 8 bases; junction bases not matched to a gene: 5. The CDR3 length is 13 residues. Germline loops: CDR1 SGHRS, CDR2 YFSETQ. CDR3 DNA sequence: TGCGCCAGCACCCAGACAGGGTCCAACGTCCTGACTTTC. Translated: CASTQTGSNVLTF.

The chain employs TRBV5-1 and TRBJ2-3; the match to TRBD1 covers 8 bases. Trimming removed 3 bases from V and 1 base from J; junction bases left unmatched: 4. Germline assignment: CDR1 SGHRS and CDR2 YFSETQ. The CDR3 loop spans 15 amino acids. CDR3: CASSSQGARTDTQYF. Written as DNA, the CDR3 is TGCGCCAGCAGCTCCCAGGGGGCACGCACAGATACGCAGTATTTT.

V and J are TRBV12-3 or TRBV12-4 and TRBJ2-3, with a tentative D call TRBD1 (6 bases). CDR3 length: 15 residues. The ends were cut back, 6 bases at V and 0 bases at J, with 13 bases in the middle. The CDR3 DNA is TGTGCCAGCAGCCCGGACAGAGAAAGCACAGATACGCAGTATTTT. This sequence encodes CASSPDRESTDTQYF.

This clonotype was observed a handful of times. The V call is TRBV7-2, the J call TRBJ2-5; D may be TRBD1 (5 bases). V gave up 1 base and J gave up 7 bases, with 13 bases separating them. CDR1 is SGHTA, CDR2 FQGNSA, per germline. The CDR3 contains 14 residues. CDR3 in amino acids: CASSLGRTQGTQYF. As DNA, the CDR3 is TGTGCCAGCAGCTTAGGTCGGACCCAGGGGACCCAGTACTTC.

The chain joins TRBV2 to TRBJ2-5; TRBD2 might be the D (6 bases). Trimming pared 6 bases from V and 5 bases from J, leaving 19 bases between. The CDR3 covers 15 residues. Germline lookup yields CDR1 SNHLY and CDR2 FYNNEI. CDR3 residues: CASRTGQGLRETQYF. CDR3 DNA: TGTGCCAGCAGGACGGGGCAGGGACTTCGGGAGACCCAGTACTTC.

J is TRBJ1-1 and V is TRBV6-1; the D gene is possibly TRBD1 (5 bases). V lost 6 bases to trimming and J lost 3 bases, with 11 bases between them. The germline gives CDR1 MNHNS, CDR2 SASEGT. The CDR3 spans 13 residues. The CDR3 protein is CASRQEIDTEAFF. The CDR3, as DNA: TGTGCCAGCAGACAGGAGATCGACACTGAAGCTTTCTTT.

This clonotype was detected only a few times. J is TRBJ2-2 and V is TRBV7-3; 12 bases align to TRBD1. V was clipped by 5 bases and J by 5 bases; unmatched bases: 3. Germline V lookup: CDR1 SGHTA, CDR2 FQGTGA. The CDR3 is 15 residues long. The CDR3 sequence: CASSRDRGRTGELFF. CDR3 coding DNA: TGTGCCAGCAGCCGGGACAGGGGGCGAACCGGGGAGCTGTTTTTT.

This clonotype was counted a single time. V is TRBV6-1 and J is TRBJ2-7, with 7 bases matching TRBD1. In germline, CDR1 is MNHNS, CDR2 SASEGT. The V and J ends lost 9 bases and 9 bases, in that order; junction bases with no gene match: 23. The length of the CDR3 is 16 residues. The CDR3 nucleotides read TGTGCCAGTATCGAGTCGCAGGGGGTATTCTTTCGCGGGCAGTACTTC. Protein sequence: CASIESQGVFFRGQYF.

CDR3 in amino acids: CASSHRIQGIPLDTQYF. In DNA, the CDR3 is TGTGCCAGCAGCCACCGCATACAGGGGATTCCTTTAGATACGCAGTATTTT. The J gene is TRBJ2-3, the V gene TRBV11-2; 7 bases align to TRBD1. The V and J ends lost 5 bases and 5 bases, in that order; junction bases with no gene match: 16. CDR3 length equals 17 residues. Germline lookup yields CDR1 SGHAT and CDR2 FQNNGV. Using reference TRBV11-2 and TRBJ2-3 for the parts outside the CDR3, the full variable domain is EAGVAQSPRYKIIEKRQSVAFWCNPISGHATLYWYQQILGQGPKLLIQFQNNGVVDDSQLPKDRFSAERLKGVDSTLKIQPAKLEDSAVYLCASSHRIQGIPLDTQYFGPGTRLTVL.

The chain employs TRBV2 and TRBJ2-7; either TRBD1 or TRBD2 may supply D (5 bases each). This CDR3 has 15 amino acids. Trimming took off 1 base at V and 2 bases at J, with 12 bases between the two ends. Germline CDR1 is SNHLY and CDR2 is FYNNEI. CDR3 DNA sequence: TGTGCCAGCAGTGAAGTGTTCAGGGACGCCTACGAGCAGTACTTC. Translating it yields CASSEVFRDAYEQYF.

This chain connects TRBV20-1 to TRBJ1-2; D perhaps matches TRBD1 (5 bases). Between the trimmed V and J ends, which lost 3 bases and 5 bases, there was a span of 13 bases. The CDR3 sequence is 13 residues long. Germline CDR1 and CDR2: DFQATT and SNEGSKA (reference sequence). The CDR3 loop reads CSASFPTDYGYTF. Written as DNA, the CDR3 is TGCAGTGCTAGCTTCCCGACAGATTATGGCTACACCTTC.

The J gene is TRBJ1-2, the V gene TRBV5-1, with D possibly matching TRBD1 (6 bases). Between the trimmed V and J ends, which lost 0 bases and 1 base, there was a span of 19 bases. CDR1 is SGHRS, CDR2 YFSETQ, per germline. The CDR3 totals 18 residues. CDR3 region: CASSLGSGADRINYGYTF. The CDR3, as DNA: TGCGCCAGCAGCTTGGGCTCCGGAGCGGACAGAATTAACTATGGCTACACCTTC. The variable domain in full, with the rest retrieved from reference TRBV5-1 and TRBJ1-2, is KAGVTQTPRYLIKTRGQQVTLSCSPISGHRSVSWYQQTPGQGLQFLFEYFSETQRNKGNFPGRFSGRQFSNSRSEMNVSTLELGDSALYLCASSLGSGADRINYGYTFGSGTRLTVV.

The gene calls are TRBV19 and TRBJ1-2; unclear D gene. Germline V gene sequence: CDR1 LNHDA, CDR2 SQIVND (reference sequence). V lost 8 bases to trimming and J lost 5 bases, with 12 bases between them. The CDR3 covers 12 residues. In DNA form, the CDR3 reads TGTGCCAGTTACTCCGGGCTTTATGGCTACACCTTC. This sequence encodes CASYSGLYGYTF.

This clonotype was counted once. J is TRBJ2-2 and V is TRBV19; D not certain. This CDR3 spans 11 amino acids. Trimming shortened V by 3 bases and J by 7 bases, and 3 bases separated the two germline ends. Germline V gene data show CDR1 as LNHDA and CDR2 as SQIVND (reference sequence). CDR3 DNA sequence: TGTGCCAGTAGTATGGGCGGGGAGCTGTTTTTT. This codes for CASSMGGELFF.

V gene TRBV19 combines with J gene TRBJ1-1, with 7 bases matching TRBD1. The CDR3 runs 14 residues. From germline, CDR1 is LNHDA and CDR2 SQIVND (reference sequence). V was clipped by 6 bases and J by 2 bases; unmatched bases: 6. The CDR3: CASRPQGGNTEAFF. CDR3 in DNA: TGTGCCAGTAGGCCCCAGGGGGGCAACACTGAAGCTTTCTTT.